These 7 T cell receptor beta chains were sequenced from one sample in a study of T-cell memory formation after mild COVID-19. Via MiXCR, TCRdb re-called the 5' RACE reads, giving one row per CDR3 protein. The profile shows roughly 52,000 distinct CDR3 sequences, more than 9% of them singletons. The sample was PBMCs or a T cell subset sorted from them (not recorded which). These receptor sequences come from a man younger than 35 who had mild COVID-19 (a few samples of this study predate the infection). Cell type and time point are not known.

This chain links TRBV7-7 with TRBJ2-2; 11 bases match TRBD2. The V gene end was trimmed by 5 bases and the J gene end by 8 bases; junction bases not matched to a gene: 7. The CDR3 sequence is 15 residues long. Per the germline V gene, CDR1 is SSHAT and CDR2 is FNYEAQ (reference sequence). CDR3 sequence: CASSPTSGGAGELFF. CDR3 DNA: TGTGCCAGCAGCCCAACTAGCGGGGGCGCGGGGGAGCTGTTTTTT.

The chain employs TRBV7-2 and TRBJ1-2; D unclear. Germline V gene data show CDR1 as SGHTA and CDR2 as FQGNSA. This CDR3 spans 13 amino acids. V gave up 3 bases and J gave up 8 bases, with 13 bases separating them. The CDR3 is CASSFTGSRGYTF. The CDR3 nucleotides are TGTGCCAGCAGCTTCACGGGTTCTAGAGGCTACACCTTC.

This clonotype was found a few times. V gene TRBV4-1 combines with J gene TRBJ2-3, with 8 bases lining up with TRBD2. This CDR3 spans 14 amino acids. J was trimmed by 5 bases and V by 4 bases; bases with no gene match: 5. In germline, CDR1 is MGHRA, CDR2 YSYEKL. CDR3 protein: CASSPGLGRDTQYF. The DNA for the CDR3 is TGCGCCAGCAGCCCGGGACTAGGACGAGATACGCAGTATTTT.

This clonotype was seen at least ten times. DNA of the CDR3: TGCAGTGCTAGAGGACTAGCGGGGGACTCCTACAATGAGCAGTTCTTC. Translating it yields CSARGLAGDSYNEQFF. The V gene is TRBV20-1, the J gene TRBJ2-1, with 12 bases lining up with TRBD2. The CDR3 is 16 amino acids. CDR1 DFQATT and CDR2 SNEGSKA come from the germline V gene (reference sequence). Trimming cost V 1 base and J 0 bases; bases outside gene matches: 1.

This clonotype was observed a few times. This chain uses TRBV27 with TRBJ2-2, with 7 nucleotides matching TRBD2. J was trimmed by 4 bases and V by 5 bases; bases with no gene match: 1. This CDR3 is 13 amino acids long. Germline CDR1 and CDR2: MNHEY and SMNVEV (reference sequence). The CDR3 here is CASSPSGTGELFF. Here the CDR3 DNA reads TGTGCCAGCAGTCCTAGCGGCACCGGGGAGCTGTTTTTT.

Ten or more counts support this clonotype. The CDR3 sequence is CASRLAGTSLTGELFF. The CDR3 DNA reads as TGTGCCAGCCGACTAGCGGGGACATCCCTCACCGGGGAGCTGTTTTTT. The rearrangement uses TRBV12-3 or TRBV12-4 and TRBJ2-2, with TRBD2 matching 11 bases. CDR3 size: 16 residues. Trimming cost V 8 bases and J 4 bases; bases outside gene matches: 9.

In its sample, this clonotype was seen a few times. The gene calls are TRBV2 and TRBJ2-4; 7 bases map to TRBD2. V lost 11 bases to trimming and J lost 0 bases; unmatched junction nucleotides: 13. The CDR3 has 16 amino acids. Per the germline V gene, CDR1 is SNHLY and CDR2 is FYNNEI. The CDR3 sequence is CASAWAGGRAKNIQYF. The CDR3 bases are TGTGCCTCAGCGTGGGCCGGGGGGAGAGCCAAAAACATTCAGTACTTC.